This TCR beta chain emerged from a study of blood T cell repertoires in COVID-19. For the study at large: The origin of the acute and convalescent COVID-19 samples was the United States, Italy and Spain. T cells, B-cell-depleted T cells, or PBMCs provided the cDNA or gDNA that served as material.

Sequenced by immunoSEQ multiplex PCR; TCRdb stores in-frame clones only, minus some. Of around 40,000 clones listed, 90% to 95% are singletons. V lost 6 bases, J lost 7 bases, and 20 bases lay in between. CDR1 is SGHNT, CDR2 YYREEE, per germline (reference sequence). The CDR3 covers 16 residues. The sequence came from a human donor with active COVID-19. The donor label of this sample is uncertain. The chain carries TRBV5-4 and TRBJ1-6; D is possibly TRBD1 (6 bases). The sample consisted of peripheral blood. CDR3 residues: CASNVQGGQGNSPLHF. The DNA of the CDR3 is TGTGCCAGCAACGTACAGGGAGGGCAAGGGAATTCACCCCTCCACTTT.